This T cell receptor (beta chain) comes out of a study of cytomegalovirus exposure and HLA in healthy donors. This CDR3 spans 15 amino acids. Germline V lookup: CDR1 WNHNN, CDR2 SYGVQD (reference sequence). V was shortened by 0 bases and J by 4 bases, with 12 bases between the two germline ends. It was with 60 Vbeta and 13 Jbeta primers that the PCR ran. Sequenced by immunoSEQ multiplex PCR; TCRdb stores in-frame clones only, minus some. This table has 140,000 to 150,000 clones, 76% appearing once. As concerns this clone: Its antigen is unidentified.

General study points: Across donors, most TCRs were seen rarely, yet some public ones were widespread. A few CMV-associated chains proved CMV antigen-specific in vitro. Data from an earlier analysis indicated that most TCR beta V segments were productive either about 90% or about 30% of the time. An analysis that was carried out later associated 16,951 TCR beta sequences with HLA alleles at 0.05 false discovery rate.

The receptor comes from a woman in her thirties or forties in good health and CMV-seronegative. Sequencing was performed on PBMCs. This chain links TRBV10-1 with TRBJ1-1; weak D call: TRBD1 (5 bases). DNA for the CDR3: TGCGCCAGCAGTGAGTCGAGGGGAGGCGTCACTGAAGCTTTCTTT. Translated: CASSESRGGVTEAFF.